This TCR beta chain derives from a study of CD8 T cells in ankylosing spondylitis. Of note for this clonotype: At one of its ends the junction is not consistent with the germline gene, which may arise from a read error.

TCRdb fed the 5' RACE reads into MiXCR, producing one record per CDR3 protein. The data show under 400,000 distinct CDR3 sequences, with about 9.9% seen just once and roughly 9.2% held by the top ten. Sequencing was done on a sample of blood, either unsorted or a sorted T cell fraction (not recorded which). The clonotype originates from a female donor with ankylosing spondylitis or in good health (not recorded which).

CDR3 region: CCAIKSGLLAPGELFF. The DNA of the CDR3 is TGCTGTGCTATAAAATCTGGATTACTAGCCCCCGGGGAGCTGTTTTTT. The chain carries TRBV20-1 and TRBJ2-2; maybe TRBD2 (6 bases). The CDR3 sequence is 16 residues long. The germline gives CDR1 DFQATT, CDR2 SNEGSKA (reference sequence).